These T cell receptor beta chains were read from a single sample in a study of naive and memory T cell subsets. Via MiXCR, TCRdb re-called the UMI-ligation and nested PCR reads, giving one row per CDR3 protein. The sample lists about 85,000 distinct CDR3 sequences; 10% to 15% were seen once. The material sequenced was central memory CD4+ T cells from blood. These receptors were taken from a human donor in good health. Each CDR3 is given with its conserved first and last residue. Fields, in order: J gene, clone size, D gene, V gene, CDR3 protein, CDR3 DNA. The D gene is left open where the match is weak. The size field is filled for only some rows; it gives once, few, many or a size class.

j_gene: TRBJ1-5; abundance: many; d_gene: -; v_gene: TRBV5-8; CDR3aa: CASSYSSNQPQHF; CDR3nt: TGTGCCAGCAGCTACAGCTCTAATCAGCCCCAGCATTTT
j_gene: TRBJ2-7; abundance: -; d_gene: TRBD1; v_gene: TRBV29-1; CDR3aa: CSVESDRGKEQYF; CDR3nt: TGCAGCGTTGAATCGGACAGGGGTAAGGAGCAGTACTTC
j_gene: TRBJ2-3; abundance: -; d_gene: -; v_gene: TRBV30; CDR3aa: CAWTYVGGSGDTQYF; CDR3nt: TGTGCCTGGACCTACGTCGGAGGGTCTGGAGATACGCAGTATTTT
j_gene: TRBJ2-3; abundance: many; d_gene: -; v_gene: TRBV12-3/TRBV12-4; CDR3aa: CASSPEQDTQYF; CDR3nt: TGTGCCAGCAGTCCCGAACAAGATACGCAGTATTTT
j_gene: TRBJ2-1; abundance: many; d_gene: TRBD2; v_gene: TRBV5-1; CDR3aa: CASSSSGVGGNEQFF; CDR3nt: TGCGCCAGCAGCTCTAGCGGGGTGGGGGGCAATGAGCAGTTCTTC
j_gene: TRBJ2-4; abundance: many; d_gene: TRBD1; v_gene: TRBV28; CDR3aa: CASSLGTGNRNIQYF; CDR3nt: TGTGCCAGCAGTTTAGGGACAGGTAACAGGAACATTCAGTACTTC
j_gene: TRBJ2-7; abundance: -; d_gene: -; v_gene: TRBV7-9; CDR3aa: CASSFLGEKSFF; CDR3nt: TGTGCCAGCAGCTTTCTAGGGGAGAAGTCATTCTTC
j_gene: TRBJ1-5; abundance: many; d_gene: -; v_gene: TRBV7-2; CDR3aa: CASSPRGLNQPQHF; CDR3nt: TGTGCCAGCAGCCCGCGGGGCCTCAATCAGCCCCAGCATTTT
j_gene: TRBJ2-2; abundance: -; d_gene: -; v_gene: TRBV20-1; CDR3aa: CSAAPGLTVGGELFF; CDR3nt: TGCAGTGCTGCCCCGGGGCTTACAGTGGGCGGGGAGCTGTTTTTT
j_gene: TRBJ1-2; abundance: many; d_gene: -; v_gene: TRBV12-3/TRBV12-4; CDR3aa: CASSLMMGGADGYTF; CDR3nt: TGTGCCAGCAGCCTCATGATGGGGGGGGCAGATGGCTACACCTTC
j_gene: TRBJ2-3; abundance: many; d_gene: -; v_gene: TRBV18; CDR3aa: CASSPLEGSTDTQYF; CDR3nt: TGTGCCAGCTCACCTCTCGAGGGTAGCACAGATACGCAGTATTTT
j_gene: TRBJ2-1; abundance: many; d_gene: TRBD2; v_gene: TRBV6-2/TRBV6-3; CDR3aa: CASSILPREADNEQFF; CDR3nt: TGTGCCAGCAGTATACTCCCGCGGGAGGCCGACAATGAGCAGTTCTTC
j_gene: TRBJ1-5; abundance: few; d_gene: -; v_gene: TRBV6-2/TRBV6-3; CDR3aa: CAIGRPGLSNQPQHF; CDR3nt: TGTGCCATCGGCAGGCCAGGCCTAAGCAATCAGCCCCAGCATTTT
j_gene: TRBJ2-3; abundance: few; d_gene: -; v_gene: TRBV7-2; CDR3aa: CASSLSGRTDTQYF; CDR3nt: TGTGCCAGCAGCTTATCTGGCCGCACAGATACGCAGTATTTT
j_gene: TRBJ1-5; abundance: -; d_gene: -; v_gene: TRBV7-9; CDR3aa: CASGLGNQPQHF; CDR3nt: TGTGCCAGCGGACTGGGGAATCAGCCCCAGCATTTT
j_gene: TRBJ2-5; abundance: -; d_gene: -; v_gene: TRBV3-1; CDR3aa: CASSQALVGSTTETQYF; CDR3nt: TGTGCCAGCAGCCAAGCTCTGGTCGGGAGTACCACAGAGACCCAGTACTTC
j_gene: TRBJ2-3; abundance: many; d_gene: TRBD1; v_gene: TRBV12-5; CDR3aa: CASGLARDRGRADTQYF; CDR3nt: TGTGCTAGTGGTTTGGCGCGGGACAGGGGGCGCGCAGATACGCAGTATTTT
j_gene: TRBJ1-5; abundance: few; d_gene: -; v_gene: TRBV28; CDR3aa: CASSGQKNQPQHF; CDR3nt: TGTGCCAGCAGTGGACAGAAAAATCAGCCCCAGCATTTT
j_gene: TRBJ1-1; abundance: -; d_gene: TRBD1; v_gene: TRBV29-1; CDR3aa: CRSDTGTANTEAFF; CDR3nt: TGCAGGTCAGACACAGGGACAGCGAACACTGAAGCTTTCTTT
j_gene: TRBJ2-3; abundance: -; d_gene: TRBD2; v_gene: TRBV5-4; CDR3aa: CASSLRSSGSDTQYF; CDR3nt: TGTGCCAGCAGCTTGCGGTCTAGCGGGAGCGATACGCAGTATTTT
j_gene: TRBJ2-1; abundance: -; d_gene: TRBD2; v_gene: TRBV7-9; CDR3aa: CASRSTGTSGRSVNEQFF; CDR3nt: TGTGCCAGCAGATCTACCGGGACTAGCGGGAGGTCCGTCAATGAGCAGTTCTTC
j_gene: TRBJ2-7; abundance: -; d_gene: TRBD2; v_gene: TRBV20-1; CDR3aa: CSAREVGGFSGGAFNEQYF; CDR3nt: TGCAGTGCTAGAGAGGTCGGGGGGTTCTCCGGCGGGGCTTTTAACGAGCAGTACTTC
j_gene: TRBJ2-7; abundance: many; d_gene: -; v_gene: TRBV2; CDR3aa: CASKGPTWGNTEQYF; CDR3nt: TGTGCCAGCAAAGGACCAACGTGGGGGAATACCGAGCAGTACTTC
j_gene: TRBJ1-2; abundance: few; d_gene: TRBD1; v_gene: TRBV28; CDR3aa: CASTLYEGQGLGGYTF; CDR3nt: TGTGCCAGCACCCTATACGAGGGACAGGGTTTAGGTGGCTACACCTTC
j_gene: TRBJ2-7; abundance: -; d_gene: TRBD2; v_gene: TRBV6-2/TRBV6-3; CDR3aa: CASRDLLREKTYEQYF; CDR3nt: TGTGCCAGCAGAGACCTCCTGCGGGAGAAGACCTACGAGCAGTACTTC
j_gene: TRBJ1-1; abundance: -; d_gene: -; v_gene: TRBV2; CDR3aa: CASSPRGNPNTEAFF; CDR3nt: TGTGCCAGCAGTCCGCGGGGGAACCCGAACACTGAAGCTTTCTTT
j_gene: TRBJ1-6; abundance: few; d_gene: -; v_gene: TRBV20-1; CDR3aa: CSARDGYSIYNSPLHF; CDR3nt: TGCAGTGCTAGAGACGGGTATTCTATCTATAATTCACCCCTCCACTTT
j_gene: TRBJ2-5; abundance: many; d_gene: TRBD1; v_gene: TRBV27; CDR3aa: CASSFSRGTGGETQYF; CDR3nt: TGTGCCAGCAGTTTTTCGAGAGGGACAGGGGGAGAGACCCAGTACTTC